Below, 32 T cell receptor beta chains from the same sample are listed, as sequenced in a study of T-cell memory formation after mild COVID-19. Using its own MiXCR run on the 5' RACE reads, TCRdb lists one record per CDR3 protein. The sample yields 200,000 to 250,000 distinct CDR3 sequences, 9.5% seen once. Sequenced: PBMCs or a T cell subset sorted from them (not recorded which). These receptors came from a man aged 18-30 years who had mild COVID-19 (a few samples of this study predate the infection). Cell type and time point are not known.

In this sample, this clonotype turned up a few times. This sequence joins TRBV7-9 and TRBJ2-6; tentative D call: TRBD1 (7 bases). The V and J ends lost 4 bases and 4 bases respectively, with 11 bases between them. The CDR3 loop spans 15 amino acids. In germline, CDR1 is SEHNR, CDR2 FQNEAQ (reference sequence). CDR3 in amino acids: CASSSQGGGANVLTF. The CDR3, as DNA: TGTGCCAGCAGCTCCCAGGGGGGAGGGGCCAACGTCCTGACTTTC. The whole variable domain, remainder taken from reference TRBV7-9 and TRBJ2-6, is DTGVSQNPRHKITKRGQNVTFRCDPISEHNRLYWYRQTLGQGPEFLTYFQNEAQLEKSRLLSDRFSAERPKGSFSTLEIQRTEQGDSAMYLCASSSQGGGANVLTFGAGSRLTVL.

The V gene is TRBV6-5, the J gene TRBJ2-3, with D perhaps TRBD1 or TRBD2 (7 bases each). The germline V gene encodes CDR1 MNHEY and CDR2 SVGAGI. V lost 0 bases and J 4 bases, leaving 17 bases between the germline ends. The CDR3 is 17 amino acids. As DNA, the CDR3 is TGTGCCAGCAGTTACTCAGGGGCAGCAGGGGGGGCAGATACGCAGTATTTT. Its protein product is CASSYSGAAGGADTQYF.

V and J are TRBV12-3 or TRBV12-4 and TRBJ1-5; D call uncertain. Trimming took 8 bases from V and 0 from J, leaving 11 bases between them. The CDR3 is 14 residues long. The CDR3 sequence is CASQYTDSNQPQHF. CDR3 DNA: TGTGCCAGCCAATACACAGATAGCAATCAGCCCCAGCATTTT.

This clonotype was seen more than once but under ten times. The chain couples TRBV20-1 to TRBJ1-1; 8 nucleotides agree with TRBD1. Germline lookup yields CDR1 DFQATT and CDR2 SNEGSKA (reference sequence). The CDR3 is 13 residues long. The ends lost 7 bases at V and 7 bases at J; junction bases unmatched: 11. The CDR3 coding sequence is TGCAGTGTCAGGAGAGACAGGGGCCTTGAAGCTTTCTTT. Its protein is CSVRRDRGLEAFF.

V is TRBV6-2 or TRBV6-3 and J is TRBJ1-5; 7 bases are shared with TRBD1. From germline, CDR1 is MNHEY and CDR2 SVGEGT. The CDR3 length is 16 residues. J lost 7 bases, V lost 6 bases, and 15 bases had no gene match. CDR3 nucleotides: TGTGCCAGCAGACCCGGCTGGGACAGAAAAGGGCAGCCCCAGCATTTT. Translating it yields CASRPGWDRKGQPQHF.

There are a few counts of this clonotype. The rearrangement joins TRBV30 to TRBJ1-5; D unresolved. The CDR3 totals 12 residues. V shed 1 base and J shed 7 bases, with 8 bases lying between them. CDR1 and CDR2 from the germline V gene are GTSNPN and SVGIG (reference sequence). This chain's CDR3 is CAWSGGNQPQHF. CDR3 coding DNA: TGTGCCTGGAGTGGAGGGAACCAGCCCCAGCATTTT.

This clonotype was observed a few times. The rearrangement joins TRBV4-1 to TRBJ2-2; TRBD2 might be the D (5 bases). The CDR3 spans 14 residues. V was cut by 4 bases and J by 3 bases, with 9 bases left in between. From germline, CDR1 is MGHRA and CDR2 YSYEKL. The chain's CDR3 is CASSPRDHTGELFF. CDR3 DNA sequence: TGCGCCAGCAGCCCACGGGATCACACCGGGGAGCTGTTTTTT.

This clonotype appeared a few times. V and J are TRBV12-3 or TRBV12-4 and TRBJ1-5; tentative D call: TRBD1 (6 bases). Trimming cost V 6 bases and J 7 bases, with 16 bases left between them. CDR3 size: 14 residues. DNA of the CDR3: TGTGCCAGCAGCCAACGATGGACAGACCAGCCCCAGCATTTT. The encoded protein is CASSQRWTDQPQHF.

The table lists this clonotype with a few counts. The rearrangement links TRBV30 to TRBJ1-1; no firm D call. CDR3 length: 13 amino acids. V was cut by 4 bases and J by 1 base, with 10 bases left in between. Germline-derived CDR1 and CDR2 are GTSNPN and SVGIG (reference sequence). The CDR3 DNA follows: TGTGCCTGGACACTGGGAAGGAACACTGAAGCTTTCTTT. It yields the protein CAWTLGRNTEAFF. Combining the CDR3 with reference TRBV30 and TRBJ1-1 gives the whole variable domain SQTIHQWPATLVQPVGSPLSLECTVEGTSNPNLYWYRQAAGRGLQLLFYSVGIGQISSEVPQNLSASRPQDRQFILSSKKLLLSDSGFYLCAWTLGRNTEAFFGQGTRLTVV.

Only a few counts were recorded for this clonotype. This chain links TRBV3-1 with TRBJ2-7, with no clear D. Germline V gene sequence: CDR1 LGHDT, CDR2 YNNKEL (reference sequence). Trimming took 1 base from V and 4 from J, leaving 5 bases between them. CDR3 size: 12 residues. CDR3 nucleotides: TGTGCCAGCAGCCAAGGGTTTTACGAGCAGTACTTC. Its translation is CASSQGFYEQYF.

This chain joins TRBV7-2 and TRBJ1-1, with TRBD1 identical over 7 bases. V was pared by 2 bases and J by 7 bases, with 4 bases of the junction left unmatched. Germline values: CDR1 SGHTA, CDR2 FQGNSA. The CDR3 totals 13 residues. The CDR3 loop is CASSLRGLGEAFF. DNA of the CDR3: TGTGCCAGCAGCTTAAGGGGGCTGGGTGAAGCTTTCTTT.

This sequence joins TRBV2 and TRBJ2-7; D uncertain. This CDR3 region has 10 residues. V was pared by 3 bases and J by 7 bases, with 4 bases between. Per germline, CDR1 SNHLY and CDR2 FYNNEI. In DNA, the CDR3 is TGTGCCAGCAGTGATATGGAGCAGTACTTC. Amino acid sequence: CASSDMEQYF.

The chain carries TRBV7-9 and TRBJ1-5; 7 bases are shared with TRBD1. CDR3 length equals 16 residues. CDR1 is SEHNR, CDR2 FQNEAQ, per germline (reference sequence). With 4 bases clipped from V and 4 bases from J, the junction kept 10 bases outside the gene matches. CDR3 residues: CASSSLGGTANQPQHF. CDR3 nucleotides: TGTGCCAGCAGCTCCTTAGGTGGGACAGCTAATCAGCCCCAGCATTTT.

The chain recombines TRBV6-5 with TRBJ2-1, with TRBD2 identical over 12 bases. CDR1 is MNHEY, CDR2 SVGAGI, per germline. V trimming: 5 bases; J trimming: 10 bases; junction bases outside the gene matches: 9. CDR3 size: 15 residues. CDR3 coding DNA: TGTGCCAGCAGTATACTAGCGGGGGGTCGCCGGGAGCAGTTCTTC. Translating gives CASSILAGGRREQFF.

This clonotype has only a few counts. The rearrangement uses TRBV20-1 and TRBJ1-6; D unresolved. There are 12 residues in the CDR3. V lost 7 bases and J lost 11, with 15 bases in between. Germline loops: CDR1 DFQATT, CDR2 SNEGSKA (reference sequence). The CDR3 sequence is CSGLTSGTPLHF. The DNA of the CDR3 is TGCAGTGGTTTGACCTCGGGGACACCCCTCCACTTT.

This clonotype was counted once. V gene TRBV6-1 combines with J gene TRBJ2-5, with D perhaps TRBD2 (6 bases). The CDR3 runs to 14 residues. Germline lookup yields CDR1 MNHNS and CDR2 SASEGT. V lost 4 bases and J lost 0, with 9 bases in between. The CDR3 protein is CASSVGTYQETQYF. Here the CDR3 DNA reads TGTGCCAGCAGTGTTGGGACTTACCAAGAGACCCAGTACTTC.

This clonotype has a count of ten or more. The chain uses TRBV6-5 and TRBJ2-4; D could derive from TRBD1 or TRBD2 (7 bases each). Germline CDR1 reads MNHEY; CDR2 reads SVGAGI. This CDR3 contains 16 residues. Trimming stripped 3 bases from V and 1 base from J, with 13 bases between. The CDR3, as DNA: TGTGCCAGCAGTTATGACAGGGAGGGGGCCAAAAACATTCAGTACTTC. Its translation is CASSYDREGAKNIQYF.

This clonotype was observed a few times. V gene TRBV7-6 combines with J gene TRBJ2-5, with TRBD2 matching over 7 bases. Germline trimming cut 7 bases from V and 1 base from J; bases unmatched to any gene: 9. Per the germline V gene, CDR1 is SGHVS and CDR2 is FNYEAQ. This CDR3 comprises 15 residues. In DNA, the CDR3 is TGTGCCAGCATCAGGACCGGGGGGTCCCAAGAGACCCAGTACTTC. It translates to CASIRTGGSQETQYF.

Ten or more counts support this clonotype. In DNA, the CDR3 is TGTGCCAGCAGTGGGGGCTCCTCCTCCTACAATGAGCAGTTCTTC. Translation: CASSGGSSSYNEQFF. V gene TRBV2 combines with J gene TRBJ2-1, with D possibly TRBD1 on 5 matching bases. This CDR3 comprises 15 residues. Germline V gene lookup returns CDR1 SNHLY and CDR2 FYNNEI. The V and J ends lost 4 bases and 0 bases respectively, with 10 bases between them.

This clonotype was counted between two and nine times. V gene TRBV12-5 combines with J gene TRBJ2-7; the match to TRBD1 covers 9 bases. The CDR3 length is 14 residues. The V gene end was trimmed by 2 bases and the J gene end by 6 bases; junction bases not matched to a gene: 5. Germline V gene lookup returns CDR1 LGHNT and CDR2 FRNRAP. The CDR3 loop reads CASGLLQGAGEQYF. The CDR3 coding sequence is TGTGCTAGTGGTTTGTTACAGGGGGCGGGCGAGCAGTACTTC.

This clonotype appeared many times. J is TRBJ1-1 and V is TRBV20-1, with D maybe TRBD1 (5 bases). Trimming removed 1 base from V and 8 bases from J, with 26 bases in between. CDR3 length equals 17 residues. Germline CDR1 is DFQATT and CDR2 is SNEGSKA (reference sequence). As DNA, the CDR3 is TGCAGTGCTAGAGTTTTAGGTCAAATACTTTTGGGACCCGAAGCTTTCTTT. This translates into CSARVLGQILLGPEAFF.

The chain is built from TRBV4-1 and TRBJ2-3, with D possibly TRBD2 on 5 matching bases. This CDR3 is built from 15 residues. V was shortened by 4 bases and J by 4 bases, with 15 bases between the two germline ends. Per germline, CDR1 MGHRA and CDR2 YSYEKL. CDR3 region: CASSLHGLAPDTQYF. The CDR3 coding sequence is TGCGCCAGCAGCCTCCATGGGCTAGCCCCAGATACGCAGTATTTT.

The V gene is TRBV7-2, the J gene TRBJ1-2, with D perhaps TRBD1 (6 bases). The CDR3 sequence is 14 residues long. V lost 0 bases and J 6 bases, leaving 11 bases between the germline ends. The V gene's germline CDR1 is SGHTA and CDR2 FQGNSA. Written as DNA, the CDR3 is TGTGCCAGCAGCTTAGCGGGAACAGGGCATGGCTACACCTTC. Its translation: CASSLAGTGHGYTF. The full variable domain, with the rest looked up from reference TRBV7-2 and TRBJ1-2, is GAGVSQSPSNKVTEKGKDVELRCDPISGHTALYWYRQSLGQGLEFLIYFQGNSAPDKSGLPSDRFSAERTGGSVSTLTIQRTQQEDSAVYLCASSLAGTGHGYTFGSGTRLTVV.

This clonotype was seen a handful of times. The chain has TRBV7-2 and TRBJ2-2, with D possibly matching TRBD2 (5 bases). This CDR3 comprises 14 residues. CDR1 and CDR2 from the germline V gene are SGHTA and FQGNSA. V lost 5 bases, J lost 2 bases, and 9 bases lay in between. The CDR3 here is CASSTRTNTGELFF. The CDR3 region has the DNA TGTGCCAGCAGCACCAGGACTAACACCGGGGAGCTGTTTTTT.

The rearrangement links TRBV11-2 to TRBJ1-1, with D maybe TRBD1 (6 bases). Per the germline V gene, CDR1 is SGHAT and CDR2 is FQNNGV. CDR3 length equals 11 residues. V was pared by 1 base and J by 12 bases, with 9 bases between. The CDR3 bases are TGTGCCAGCAGCTTAGGGGGGCTCCCTTTCTTT. Translating gives CASSLGGLPFF.

This clonotype showed up just a few times. The chain is built from TRBV20-1 and TRBJ2-1, with TRBD2 matching 10 bases. CDR1 and CDR2 from the germline V gene are DFQATT and SNEGSKA (reference sequence). The CDR3 runs 14 residues. V gave up 5 bases and J gave up 10 bases; unmatched junction bases: 11. The CDR3 region is CSALSGGAGREQFF. The CDR3 DNA reads TGCAGTGCTCTCAGCGGGGGGGCGGGTAGAGAGCAGTTCTTC.

V and J are TRBV7-9 and TRBJ1-1, with TRBD1 as a possible D gene (5 bases). Deletions cut 2 bases from V and 10 bases from J, with 20 bases between. The V gene's germline CDR1 is SEHNR and CDR2 FQNEAQ (reference sequence). This CDR3 is built from 15 residues. CDR3 residues: CASSLSGEGVVAAFF. CDR3 nucleotides: TGTGCCAGCAGCTTATCGGGGGAGGGAGTGGTGGCAGCTTTCTTT. The whole variable domain, filled in from reference TRBV7-9 and TRBJ1-1, reads DTGVSQNPRHKITKRGQNVTFRCDPISEHNRLYWYRQTLGQGPEFLTYFQNEAQLEKSRLLSDRFSAERPKGSFSTLEIQRTEQGDSAMYLCASSLSGEGVVAAFFGQGTRLTVV.

In this sample, this clonotype turned up many times. This sequence joins TRBV12-3 or TRBV12-4 and TRBJ1-5; D might be TRBD1 (5 bases). The CDR3 spans 15 residues. Trimming removed 6 bases from V and 3 bases from J, with 15 bases in between. The CDR3 DNA reads as TGTGCCAGCAGAGCCGAGACAGTGCTCAATCAGCCCCAGCATTTT. This sequence encodes CASRAETVLNQPQHF.

This clonotype was detected a few times. The chain combines TRBV15 with TRBJ2-1, with 7 bases aligning to TRBD1. V shed 0 bases, J shed 4 bases, and the junction held 9 bases outside the gene matches. The CDR3 runs 17 residues. Germline CDR1 is LNHNV and CDR2 is YYDKDF (reference sequence). CDR3 region: CATSRDLGTELYNEQFF. The CDR3 DNA sequence: TGTGCCACCAGCAGAGATCTTGGGACAGAACTTTACAATGAGCAGTTCTTC.

The chain links TRBV3-1 to TRBJ2-1; 7 bases align to TRBD2. Trimming took 4 bases from V and 5 from J; bases not matched to a gene: 8. The germline CDR1 and CDR2 sequences are LGHDT and YNNKEL (reference sequence). CDR3 length equals 15 residues. This CDR3 reads CASSLQWGGDNEQFF. In DNA, the CDR3 is TGTGCCAGCAGCCTTCAATGGGGGGGAGACAATGAGCAGTTCTTC.

Here the CDR3 reads CASGLNRAVRTDTQYF. As DNA, the CDR3 is TGTGCCAGCGGCCTAAACAGGGCCGTACGGACAGATACGCAGTATTTT. This chain uses TRBV28 with TRBJ2-3, with a weak D call TRBD1 (6 bases). The CDR3 is made up of 16 amino acids. Per the germline V gene, CDR1 is MDHEN and CDR2 is SYDVKM. With 8 bases removed from V and 3 bases from J, the gap between germline ends came to 21 bases.

The chain couples TRBV2 to TRBJ1-2, with D unresolved. CDR3 length: 12 residues. Per the germline V gene, CDR1 is SNHLY and CDR2 is FYNNEI. Trimming removed 3 bases at V and 1 base at J, with 3 bases between. The CDR3 protein is CASSEGNYGYTF. DNA for the CDR3: TGTGCCAGCAGTGAGGGTAACTATGGCTACACCTTC.